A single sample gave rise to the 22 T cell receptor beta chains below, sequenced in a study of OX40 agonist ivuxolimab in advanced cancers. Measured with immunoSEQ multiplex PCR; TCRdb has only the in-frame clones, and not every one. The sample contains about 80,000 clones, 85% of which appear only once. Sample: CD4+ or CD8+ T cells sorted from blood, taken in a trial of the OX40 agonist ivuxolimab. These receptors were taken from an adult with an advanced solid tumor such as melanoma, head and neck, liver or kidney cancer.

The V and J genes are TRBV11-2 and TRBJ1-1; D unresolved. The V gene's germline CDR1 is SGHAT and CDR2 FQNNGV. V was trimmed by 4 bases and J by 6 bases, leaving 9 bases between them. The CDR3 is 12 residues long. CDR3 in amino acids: CASSSPGSEAFF. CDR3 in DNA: TGTGCCAGCAGCTCACCCGGGTCTGAAGCTTTCTTT.

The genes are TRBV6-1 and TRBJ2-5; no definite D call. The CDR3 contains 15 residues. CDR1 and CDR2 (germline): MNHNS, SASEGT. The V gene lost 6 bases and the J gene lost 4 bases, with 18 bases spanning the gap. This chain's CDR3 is CASSDPWGTAETQYF. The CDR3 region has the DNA TGTGCCAGCAGCGATCCGTGGGGAACTGCAGAGACCCAGTACTTC.

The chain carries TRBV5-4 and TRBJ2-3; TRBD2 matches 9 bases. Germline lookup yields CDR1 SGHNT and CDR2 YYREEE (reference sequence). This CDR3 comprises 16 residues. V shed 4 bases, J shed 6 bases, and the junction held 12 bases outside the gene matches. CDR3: CASSLTLAGLMDTQYF. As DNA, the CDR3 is TGTGCCAGCAGCCTTACTCTAGCGGGGCTTATGGATACGCAGTATTTT.

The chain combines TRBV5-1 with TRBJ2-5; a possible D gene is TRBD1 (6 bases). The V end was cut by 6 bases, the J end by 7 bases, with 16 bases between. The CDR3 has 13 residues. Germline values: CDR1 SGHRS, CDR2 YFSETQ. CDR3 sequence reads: CASNSGALGTQYF. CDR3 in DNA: TGCGCCAGCAACTCAGGGGCTCTTGGGACCCAGTACTTC. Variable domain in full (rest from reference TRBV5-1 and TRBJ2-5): KAGVTQTPRYLIKTRGQQVTLSCSPISGHRSVSWYQQTPGQGLQFLFEYFSETQRNKGNFPGRFSGRQFSNSRSEMNVSTLELGDSALYLCASNSGALGTQYFGPGTRLLVL.

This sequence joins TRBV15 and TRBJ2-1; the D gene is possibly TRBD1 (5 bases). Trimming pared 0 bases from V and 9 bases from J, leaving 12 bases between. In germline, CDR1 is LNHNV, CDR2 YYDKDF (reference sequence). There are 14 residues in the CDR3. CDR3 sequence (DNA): TGTGCCACCAGCAGAGATAGATCCAGGGCTGAGCAGTTCTTC. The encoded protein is CATSRDRSRAEQFF.

CDR3 protein: CASSLNLRATLPKLFF. In DNA, the CDR3 is TGTGCCAGCAGTTTAAATCTAAGGGCAACCCTGCCAAAACTGTTTTTT. The chain has TRBV28 and TRBJ1-4; D is undetermined. The CDR3 sequence is 16 residues long. Trimming took 2 bases from V and 10 from J, leaving 20 bases between them. Per the germline V gene, CDR1 is MDHEN and CDR2 is SYDVKM.

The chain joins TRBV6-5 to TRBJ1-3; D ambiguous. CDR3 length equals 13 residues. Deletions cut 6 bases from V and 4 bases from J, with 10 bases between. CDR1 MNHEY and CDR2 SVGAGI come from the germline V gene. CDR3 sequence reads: CASSPTRGNTIYF. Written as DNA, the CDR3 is TGTGCCAGCAGCCCGACCCGGGGAAACACCATATATTTT.

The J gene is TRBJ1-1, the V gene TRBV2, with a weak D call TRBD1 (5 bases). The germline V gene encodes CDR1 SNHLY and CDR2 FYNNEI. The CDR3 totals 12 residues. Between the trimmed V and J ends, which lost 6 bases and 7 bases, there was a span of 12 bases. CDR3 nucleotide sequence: TGTGCCAGCAGCCCCGACAGATTTGAAGCTTTCTTT. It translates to CASSPDRFEAFF.

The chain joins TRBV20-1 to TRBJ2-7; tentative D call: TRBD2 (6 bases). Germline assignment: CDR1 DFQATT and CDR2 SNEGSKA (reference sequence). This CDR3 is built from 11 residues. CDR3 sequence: CSGTLSYEQYF. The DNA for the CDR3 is TGCAGCGGGACTCTCTCCTACGAGCAGTACTTC.

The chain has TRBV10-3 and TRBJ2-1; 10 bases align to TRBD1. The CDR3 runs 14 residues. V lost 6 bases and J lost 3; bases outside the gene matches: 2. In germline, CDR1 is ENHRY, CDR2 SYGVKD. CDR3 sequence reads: CAIRGTGDYNEQFF. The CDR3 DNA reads TGTGCCATCAGGGGGACAGGGGACTACAATGAGCAGTTCTTC.

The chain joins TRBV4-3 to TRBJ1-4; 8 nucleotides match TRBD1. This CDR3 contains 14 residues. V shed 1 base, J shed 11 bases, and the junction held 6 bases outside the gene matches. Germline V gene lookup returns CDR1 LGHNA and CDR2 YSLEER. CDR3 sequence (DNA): TGCGCCAGCAGCCAAGGACAGGGGAGGGAGAAACTGTTTTTT. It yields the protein CASSQGQGREKLFF.

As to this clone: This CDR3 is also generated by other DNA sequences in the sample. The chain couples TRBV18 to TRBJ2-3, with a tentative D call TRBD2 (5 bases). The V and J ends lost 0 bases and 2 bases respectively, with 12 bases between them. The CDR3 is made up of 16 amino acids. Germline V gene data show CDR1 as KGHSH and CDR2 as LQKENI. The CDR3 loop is CASSPPSGGLTDTQYF. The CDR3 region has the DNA TGTGCCAGCTCACCACCGTCGGGCGGGCTCACAGATACGCAGTATTTT.

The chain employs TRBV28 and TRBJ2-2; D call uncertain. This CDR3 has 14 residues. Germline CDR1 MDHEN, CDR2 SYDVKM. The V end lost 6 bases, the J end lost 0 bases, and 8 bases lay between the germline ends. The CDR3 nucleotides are TGTGCCAGCAGGGCAGGAACGAACACCGGGGAGCTGTTTTTT. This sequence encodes CASRAGTNTGELFF.

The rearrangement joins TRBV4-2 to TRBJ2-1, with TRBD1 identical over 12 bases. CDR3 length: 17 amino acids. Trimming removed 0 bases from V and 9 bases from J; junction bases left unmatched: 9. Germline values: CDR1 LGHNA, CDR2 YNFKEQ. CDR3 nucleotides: TGTGCCAGCAGCCAAGATCCCGGGACAGGGGGCATAAGTGAGCAGTTCTTC. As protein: CASSQDPGTGGISEQFF.

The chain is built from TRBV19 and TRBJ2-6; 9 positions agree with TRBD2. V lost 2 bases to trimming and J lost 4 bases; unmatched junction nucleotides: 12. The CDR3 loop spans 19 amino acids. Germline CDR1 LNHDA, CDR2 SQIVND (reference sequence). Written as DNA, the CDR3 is TGTGCCAGTAGTATATCTGCGGGAGGGCATTTTATGGGGGCCAACGTCCTGACTTTC. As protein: CASSISAGGHFMGANVLTF.

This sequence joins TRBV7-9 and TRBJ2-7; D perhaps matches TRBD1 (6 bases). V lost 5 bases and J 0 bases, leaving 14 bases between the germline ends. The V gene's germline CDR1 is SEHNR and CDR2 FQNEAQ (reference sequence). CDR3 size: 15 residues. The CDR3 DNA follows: TGTGCCAGCAGCCCGCTAACAGGGCTCTCCTACGAGCAGTACTTC. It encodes CASSPLTGLSYEQYF.

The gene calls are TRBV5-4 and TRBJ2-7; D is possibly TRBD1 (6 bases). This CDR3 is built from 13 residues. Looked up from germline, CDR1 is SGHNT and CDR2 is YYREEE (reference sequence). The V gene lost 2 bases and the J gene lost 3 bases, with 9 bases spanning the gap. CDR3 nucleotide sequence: TGTGCCAGCAGCTTAACAGGGAGCTACGAGCAGTACTTC. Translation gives CASSLTGSYEQYF.

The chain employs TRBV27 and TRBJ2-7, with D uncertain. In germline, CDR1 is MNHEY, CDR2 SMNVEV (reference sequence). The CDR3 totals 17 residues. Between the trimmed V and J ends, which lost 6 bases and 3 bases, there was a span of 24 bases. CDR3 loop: CASRLGPTPSPVYEQYF. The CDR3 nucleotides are TGTGCCAGCAGGCTAGGTCCGACACCCAGCCCGGTCTACGAGCAGTACTTC.

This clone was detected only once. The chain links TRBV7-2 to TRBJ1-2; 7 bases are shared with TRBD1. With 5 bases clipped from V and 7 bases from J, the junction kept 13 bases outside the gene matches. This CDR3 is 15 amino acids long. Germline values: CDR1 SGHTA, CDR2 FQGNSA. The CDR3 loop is CASSRRGGEGSGYTF. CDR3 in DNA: TGTGCCAGCAGCCGCAGGGGGGGAGAAGGGTCTGGCTACACCTTC.

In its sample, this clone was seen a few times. In DNA, the CDR3 is TGTGCCAGCAGCCGAGGTGACATCGGATATGGCTACACCTTC. This codes for CASSRGDIGYGYTF. V gene TRBV5-4 combines with J gene TRBJ1-2; D gene uncertain. The CDR3 sequence is 14 residues long. The germline V and J ends were trimmed by 4 bases and 5 bases, with 15 bases remaining between them. Germline lookup yields CDR1 SGHNT and CDR2 YYREEE (reference sequence).

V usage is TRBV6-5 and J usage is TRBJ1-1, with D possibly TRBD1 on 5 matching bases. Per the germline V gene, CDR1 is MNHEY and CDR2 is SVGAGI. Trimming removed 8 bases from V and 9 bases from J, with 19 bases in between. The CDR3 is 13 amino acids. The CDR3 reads CASRLFTGTQAFF. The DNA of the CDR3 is TGTGCCAGCCGCCTATTCACCGGGACCCAAGCTTTCTTT.

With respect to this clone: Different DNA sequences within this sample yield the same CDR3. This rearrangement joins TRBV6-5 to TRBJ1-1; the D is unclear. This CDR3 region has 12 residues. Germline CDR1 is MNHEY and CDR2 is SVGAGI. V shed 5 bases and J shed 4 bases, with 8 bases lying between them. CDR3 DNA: TGTGCCAGCAGTCTTCTGGGCACTGAAGCTTTCTTT. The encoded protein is CASSLLGTEAFF.